Listed here are 23 T cell receptor beta chains from one sample, sequenced in a study of blood T cell repertoires in COVID-19. Some clones are missing from TCRdb's copy, which holds only in-frame ones; the method was immunoSEQ multiplex PCR. The profile shows about 100,000 clones, 88% of them singletons. Source material: peripheral blood. The source is a human donor in a cohort sampled during active COVID-19.

This chain joins TRBV6-5 and TRBJ1-1; D might be TRBD1 (6 bases). This CDR3 has 15 residues. Deletions cut 6 bases from V and 5 bases from J, with 19 bases between. Germline V gene data show CDR1 as MNHEY and CDR2 as SVGAGI. This CDR3 reads CASRQRQEALTEAFF. The CDR3 DNA reads TGTGCCAGCAGACAAAGACAGGAGGCTCTAACTGAAGCTTTCTTT.

The chain carries TRBV10-1 and TRBJ2-1, with D perhaps matching TRBD2 (5 bases). CDR1 is WNHNN, CDR2 SYGVQD, per germline (reference sequence). CDR3 length: 13 amino acids. The V gene lost 6 bases and the J gene lost 2 bases, with 8 bases spanning the gap. CDR3 sequence reads: CASRREAYNEQFF. The CDR3 nucleotides read TGCGCCAGCAGGAGGGAAGCCTACAATGAGCAGTTCTTC.

A single count supports this clone. The V gene is TRBV27, the J gene TRBJ2-7; 9 bases are a match to TRBD1. Trimming took 3 bases from V and 4 from J; bases not matched to a gene: 10. Germline V gene sequence: CDR1 MNHEY, CDR2 SMNVEV (reference sequence). The CDR3 is made up of 16 amino acids. The CDR3 reads CASSFGLDRGGYEQYF. CDR3 DNA: TGTGCCAGCAGTTTCGGTCTGGACAGGGGAGGGTACGAGCAGTACTTC.

The chain carries TRBV7-9 and TRBJ2-1; D is perhaps TRBD1 (6 bases). V was pared by 5 bases and J by 5 bases, with 16 bases between. Looked up from germline, CDR1 is SEHNR and CDR2 is FQNEAQ (reference sequence). This CDR3 is built from 15 residues. CDR3 nucleotide sequence: TGTGCCAGCAGCCCTTCGGGGCAGGGGAACAATGAGCAGTTCTTC. Translating gives CASSPSGQGNNEQFF.

The J gene is TRBJ2-7, the V gene TRBV14; D is uncertain. V was pared by 0 bases and J by 8 bases, with 11 bases between. This CDR3 has 13 amino acids. From germline, CDR1 is SGHDN and CDR2 FVKESK. The CDR3 coding sequence is TGTGCCAGCAGCCAAGATACACGTTTCCAGCAGTACTTC. Its translation: CASSQDTRFQQYF.

V is TRBV28 and J is TRBJ1-3; 7 nucleotides align to TRBD1. The CDR3 is 16 amino acids. The V gene's germline CDR1 is MDHEN and CDR2 SYDVKM. The J segment lost 3 bases and the V segment lost 3 bases, leaving 8 bases of the junction unmatched. CDR3 DNA sequence: TGTGCCAGCAGTTTCCCGACAGGGAATAATGGAAACACCATATATTTT. Amino acid sequence: CASSFPTGNNGNTIYF.

The chain has TRBV6-5 and TRBJ1-2, with D unresolved. V was shortened by 4 bases and J by 2 bases, with 17 bases between the two germline ends. The CDR3 length is 16 residues. Germline V gene data show CDR1 as MNHEY and CDR2 as SVGAGI. CDR3 amino acids: CASSSRVLSPNYGYTF. The CDR3 coding sequence is TGTGCCAGCAGTTCGAGGGTACTCTCGCCGAACTATGGCTACACCTTC.

The chain recombines TRBV28 with TRBJ1-4, with 9 nucleotides matching TRBD1. This CDR3 spans 16 amino acids. CDR1 MDHEN and CDR2 SYDVKM come from the germline V gene. The V gene end was trimmed by 1 base and the J gene end by 7 bases; junction bases not matched to a gene: 7. CDR3: CASSLFGQGLGEKLFF. The CDR3 DNA sequence: TGTGCCAGCAGTTTATTTGGACAGGGGTTGGGTGAAAAACTGTTTTTT.

This sequence joins TRBV2 and TRBJ2-7, with 11 bases lining up with TRBD2. Looked up from germline, CDR1 is SNHLY and CDR2 is FYNNEI. V dropped 8 bases and J dropped 1; count of bases not matched to a gene: 4. This CDR3 spans 14 amino acids. The CDR3 here is CASGLAGGSYEQYF. The CDR3 DNA reads TGTGCCAGCGGTCTAGCGGGAGGATCCTACGAGCAGTACTTC.

The J gene is TRBJ1-2, the V gene TRBV9; D remains unclear. The CDR3 runs to 14 residues. The germline V gene encodes CDR1 SGDLS and CDR2 YYNGEE. V lost 0 bases to trimming and J lost 0 bases, with 6 bases between them. The CDR3 DNA follows: TGTGCCAGCAGCGTAGAACCAGCTAACTATGGCTACACCTTC. Its translation is CASSVEPANYGYTF.

This clone was detected only once. This chain links TRBV18 with TRBJ1-5, with 7 nucleotides matching TRBD1. J lost 5 bases, V lost 7 bases, and 2 bases had no gene match. From germline, CDR1 is KGHSH and CDR2 LQKENI. There are 12 residues in the CDR3. The CDR3 DNA reads TGTGCCAGCTGCCAGGGGGATCAGCCCCAGCATTTT. Translating gives CASCQGDQPQHF.

This chain connects TRBV5-1 to TRBJ1-1; tentative D call: TRBD1 (6 bases). The CDR3 runs to 17 residues. Germline CDR1 SGHRS, CDR2 YFSETQ. V was pared by 2 bases and J by 4 bases, with 21 bases between. CDR3 loop: CASSLQGSESLGTEAFF. The CDR3 nucleotides are TGCGCCAGCAGCTTACAGGGCTCCGAAAGTTTGGGCACTGAAGCTTTCTTT.

The CDR3: CASSISANANTGELFF. The CDR3 coding sequence is TGCGCCAGCAGCATTAGCGCGAACGCGAACACCGGGGAGCTGTTTTTT. The gene calls are TRBV5-1 and TRBJ2-2, with D perhaps matching TRBD2 (5 bases). The CDR3 sequence is 16 residues long. V shed 4 bases and J shed 0 bases, with 13 bases lying between them. Germline CDR1 and CDR2: SGHRS and YFSETQ.

This clone turned up a few times. The chain combines TRBV4-3 with TRBJ2-1; 9 bases agree with TRBD1. The germline gives CDR1 LGHNA, CDR2 YSLEER. J lost 6 bases, V lost 0 bases, and 9 bases had no gene match. The CDR3 length is 17 residues. CDR3 amino acids: CASSQEIPGQGGNEQFF. CDR3 coding DNA: TGCGCCAGCAGCCAAGAAATACCGGGACAGGGCGGCAATGAGCAGTTCTTC.

This chain uses TRBV4-1 with TRBJ2-7; 8 positions agree with TRBD1. V shed 4 bases, J shed 2 bases, and the junction held 1 base outside the gene matches. Germline V gene data show CDR1 as MGHRA and CDR2 as YSYEKL. The CDR3 sequence is 13 residues long. The CDR3 DNA reads TGCGCCAGCAGCCTGGACAGGGCCTACGAGCAGTACTTC. This encodes CASSLDRAYEQYF.

The rearrangement uses TRBV5-4 and TRBJ2-7; the D gene is possibly TRBD1 (5 bases). V lost 4 bases, J lost 0 bases, and 11 bases lay in between. Germline CDR1 is SGHNT and CDR2 is YYREEE (reference sequence). The CDR3 is made up of 14 amino acids. The CDR3 loop reads CASSPAQGSYEQYF. The DNA for the CDR3 is TGTGCCAGCAGCCCGGCTCAGGGCTCCTACGAGCAGTACTTC.

V gene TRBV11-2 combines with J gene TRBJ2-1; 9 bases agree with TRBD2. V trimming: 1 base; J trimming: 6 bases; junction bases outside the gene matches: 4. Germline loops: CDR1 SGHAT, CDR2 FQNNGV. The CDR3 extends over 15 amino acids. The CDR3 DNA reads TGTGCCAGCAGCTTAGGTCTAGCGGGGTTCAATGAGCAGTTCTTC. It specifies CASSLGLAGFNEQFF.

This clone was counted at least ten times. V gene TRBV7-9 combines with J gene TRBJ2-7; a possible D gene is TRBD1 (6 bases). V dropped 5 bases and J dropped 2 bases, with 16 bases sitting between them. The CDR3 totals 15 residues. Germline loops: CDR1 SEHNR, CDR2 FQNEAQ (reference sequence). The CDR3 sequence is CASSNFGQQTYEQYF. CDR3 in DNA: TGTGCCAGCAGCAACTTCGGACAGCAGACCTACGAGCAGTACTTC.

V gene TRBV7-8 combines with J gene TRBJ2-5; TRBD1 matches at 11 bases. Germline values: CDR1 SGHVS, CDR2 FQNEAQ. This CDR3 has 15 amino acids. Trimming cost V 4 bases and J 4 bases; bases outside gene matches: 5. The DNA of the CDR3 is TGTGCCAGCAGCTACGCGGGACAGGGGGGAGAGACCCAGTACTTC. Residues: CASSYAGQGGETQYF.

This clone was seen once. This sequence joins TRBV7-6 and TRBJ1-5, with D possibly being TRBD1 (6 bases). The CDR3 length is 15 residues. The ends were cut back, 1 base at V and 5 bases at J, with 12 bases in the middle. Germline CDR1 is SGHVS and CDR2 is FNYEAQ. The CDR3 coding sequence is TGTGCCAGCAGCTTAGGTTGGGGGGGCGATCAGCCCCAGCATTTT. It translates to CASSLGWGGDQPQHF.

The V and J genes are TRBV5-8 and TRBJ2-3; D is ambiguous. V was pared by 0 bases and J by 0 bases, with 8 bases between. The CDR3 consists of 15 residues. The germline V gene has CDR1 SGHTS and CDR2 YDEGEE. The chain's CDR3 is CASSLAAISTDTQYF. In nucleotides, the CDR3 is TGTGCCAGCAGCTTGGCCGCGATCAGCACAGATACGCAGTATTTT.

The gene calls are TRBV12-3 or TRBV12-4 and TRBJ1-1; D is unclear. The CDR3 has 13 amino acids. V lost 1 base and J 10 bases, leaving 13 bases between the germline ends. In DNA form, the CDR3 reads TGTGCCAGCAGTTTAGGGTACGGGTTAGGAGCTTTCTTT. This encodes CASSLGYGLGAFF.

The chain uses TRBV6-5 and TRBJ2-7; 10 bases match TRBD2. This CDR3 has 15 residues. V was clipped by 6 bases and J by 3 bases; unmatched bases: 8. Germline loops: CDR1 MNHEY, CDR2 SVGAGI. Here the CDR3 DNA reads TGTGCCAGCAGCGCACCTAGCGGGAGTATCTACGAGCAGTACTTC. Translated: CASSAPSGSIYEQYF.